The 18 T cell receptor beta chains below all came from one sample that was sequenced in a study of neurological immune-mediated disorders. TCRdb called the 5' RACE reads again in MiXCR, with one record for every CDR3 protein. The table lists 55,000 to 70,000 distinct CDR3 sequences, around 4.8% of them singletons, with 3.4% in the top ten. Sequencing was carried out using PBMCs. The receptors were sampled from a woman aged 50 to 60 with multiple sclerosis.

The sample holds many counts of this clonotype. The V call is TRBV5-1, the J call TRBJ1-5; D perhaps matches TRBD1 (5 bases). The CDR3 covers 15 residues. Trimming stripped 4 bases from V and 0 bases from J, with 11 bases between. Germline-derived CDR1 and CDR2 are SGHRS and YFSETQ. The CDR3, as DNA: TGCGCCAGCAGCCCTGAAGGGGTTAGCAATCAGCCCCAGCATTTT. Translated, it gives CASSPEGVSNQPQHF.

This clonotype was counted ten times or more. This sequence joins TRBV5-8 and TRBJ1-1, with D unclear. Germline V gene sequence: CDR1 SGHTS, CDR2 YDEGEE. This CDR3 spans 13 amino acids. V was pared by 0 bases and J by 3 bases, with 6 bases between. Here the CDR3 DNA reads TGTGCCAGCAGCTTGGCTTTGGACACTGAAGCTTTCTTT. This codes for CASSLALDTEAFF.

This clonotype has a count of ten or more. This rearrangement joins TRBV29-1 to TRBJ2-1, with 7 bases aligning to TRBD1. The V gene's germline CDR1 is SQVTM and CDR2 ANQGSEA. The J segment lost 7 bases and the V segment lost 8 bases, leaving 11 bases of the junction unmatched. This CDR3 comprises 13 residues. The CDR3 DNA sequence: TGCAGCCTGAGAGGGGGCTTCGAGAATGAGCAGTTCTTC. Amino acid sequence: CSLRGGFENEQFF.

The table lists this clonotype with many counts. CDR3 loop: CSVEVGGPTQYF. CDR3 sequence (DNA): TGCAGCGTTGAAGTGGGGGGACCAACGCAGTATTTT. This chain joins TRBV29-1 and TRBJ2-3; TRBD2 might be the D (6 bases). The V and J ends lost 1 base and 9 bases respectively, with 11 bases between them. CDR1 is SQVTM, CDR2 ANQGSEA, per germline. CDR3 length: 12 amino acids.

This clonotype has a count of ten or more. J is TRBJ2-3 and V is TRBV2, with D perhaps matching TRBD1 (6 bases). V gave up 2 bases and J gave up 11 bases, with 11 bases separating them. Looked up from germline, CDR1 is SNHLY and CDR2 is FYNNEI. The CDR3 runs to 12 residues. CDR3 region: CASSEPSGEQYF. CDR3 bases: TGTGCCAGCAGTGAACCCTCAGGGGAGCAGTATTTT.

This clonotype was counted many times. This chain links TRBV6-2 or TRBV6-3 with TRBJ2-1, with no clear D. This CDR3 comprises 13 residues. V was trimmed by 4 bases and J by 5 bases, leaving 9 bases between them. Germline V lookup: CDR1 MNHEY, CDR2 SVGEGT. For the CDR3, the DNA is TGTGCCAGCAGTTGGTCGGTACACAATGAGCAGTTCTTC. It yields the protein CASSWSVHNEQFF.

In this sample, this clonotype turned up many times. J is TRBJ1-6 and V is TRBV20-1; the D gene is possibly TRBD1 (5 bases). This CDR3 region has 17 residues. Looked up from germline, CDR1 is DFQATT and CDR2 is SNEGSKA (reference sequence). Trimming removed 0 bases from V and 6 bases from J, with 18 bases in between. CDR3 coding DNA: TGCAGTGCTAGAGATCTCGAGGGGTTGTCGGCTAATTCACCCCTCCACTTT. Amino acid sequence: CSARDLEGLSANSPLHF.

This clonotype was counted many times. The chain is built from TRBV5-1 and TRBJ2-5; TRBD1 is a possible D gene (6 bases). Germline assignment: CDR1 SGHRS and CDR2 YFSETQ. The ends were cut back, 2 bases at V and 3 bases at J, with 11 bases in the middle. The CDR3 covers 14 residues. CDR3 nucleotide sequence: TGCGCCAGCAGCTTTCAGGGGTGGGAAGAGACCCAGTACTTC. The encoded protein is CASSFQGWEETQYF.

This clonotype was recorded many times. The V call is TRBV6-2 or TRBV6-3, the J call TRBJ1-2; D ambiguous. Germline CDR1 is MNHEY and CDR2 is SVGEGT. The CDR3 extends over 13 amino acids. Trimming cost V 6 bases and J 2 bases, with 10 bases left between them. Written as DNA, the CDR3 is TGTGCCAGCAGCAGAGACCTAAACTATGGCTACACCTTC. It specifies CASSRDLNYGYTF.

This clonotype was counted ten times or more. CDR3 nucleotides: TGCGCCAGCAGCCAGCGGACGGCCCAAGAGACCCAGTACTTC. This encodes CASSQRTAQETQYF. The gene calls are TRBV4-1 and TRBJ2-5; no definite D call. The germline gives CDR1 MGHRA, CDR2 YSYEKL. V gave up 3 bases and J gave up 1 base, with 9 bases separating them. CDR3 length equals 14 residues.

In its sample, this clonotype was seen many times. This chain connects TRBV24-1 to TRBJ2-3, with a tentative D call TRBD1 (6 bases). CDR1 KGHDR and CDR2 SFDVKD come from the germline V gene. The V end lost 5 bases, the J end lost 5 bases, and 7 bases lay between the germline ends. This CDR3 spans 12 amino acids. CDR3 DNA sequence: TGTGCCACCAGTGGGGGACAAGATACGCAGTATTTT. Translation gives CATSGGQDTQYF.

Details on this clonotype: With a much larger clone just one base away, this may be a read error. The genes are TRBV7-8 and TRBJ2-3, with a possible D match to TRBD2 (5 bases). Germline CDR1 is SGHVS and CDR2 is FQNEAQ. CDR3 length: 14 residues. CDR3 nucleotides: TGTGCCAGCAGCCGGCGGGCCCGGGTAGATACGCGGTATTTT. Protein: CASSRRARVDTRYF.

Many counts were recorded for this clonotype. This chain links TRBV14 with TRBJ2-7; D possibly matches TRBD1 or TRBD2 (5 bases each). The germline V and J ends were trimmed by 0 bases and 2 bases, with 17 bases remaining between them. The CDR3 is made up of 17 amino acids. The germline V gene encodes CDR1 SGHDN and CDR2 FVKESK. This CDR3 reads CASSQELRVRGTYEQYV. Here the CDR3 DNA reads TGTGCCAGCAGCCAAGAGTTGAGGGTAAGGGGAACCTACGAGCAGTACGTC.

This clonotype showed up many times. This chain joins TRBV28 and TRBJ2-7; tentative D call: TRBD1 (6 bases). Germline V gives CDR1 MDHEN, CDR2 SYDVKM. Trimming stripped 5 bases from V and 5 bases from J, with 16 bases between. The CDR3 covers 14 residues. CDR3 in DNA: TGTGCCAGCAGTAAAACAGGGTCAGGCGACGAGCAGTACTTC. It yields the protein CASSKTGSGDEQYF.

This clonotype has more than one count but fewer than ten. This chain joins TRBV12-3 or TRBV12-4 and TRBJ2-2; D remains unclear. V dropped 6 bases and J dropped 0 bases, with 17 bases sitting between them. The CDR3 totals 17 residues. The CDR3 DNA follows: TGTGCCAGCAGCCCAAGGGCAGGCGGCACGAACACCGGGGAGCTGTTTTTT. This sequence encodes CASSPRAGGTNTGELFF.

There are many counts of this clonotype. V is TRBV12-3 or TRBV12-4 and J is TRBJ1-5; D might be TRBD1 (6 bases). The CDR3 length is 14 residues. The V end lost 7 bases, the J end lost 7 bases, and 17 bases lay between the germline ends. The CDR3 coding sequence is TGTGCCAGCATTGAACAGGGTTTAAGACAGCCCCAGCATTTT. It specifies CASIEQGLRQPQHF.

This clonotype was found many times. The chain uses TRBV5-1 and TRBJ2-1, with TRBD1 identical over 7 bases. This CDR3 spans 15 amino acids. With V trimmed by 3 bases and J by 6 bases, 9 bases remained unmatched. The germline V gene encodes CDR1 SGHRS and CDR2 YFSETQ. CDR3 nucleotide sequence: TGCGCCAGCAGCTCTACAGGGGTCTCGGGCAATGAGCAGTTCTTC. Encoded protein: CASSSTGVSGNEQFF.

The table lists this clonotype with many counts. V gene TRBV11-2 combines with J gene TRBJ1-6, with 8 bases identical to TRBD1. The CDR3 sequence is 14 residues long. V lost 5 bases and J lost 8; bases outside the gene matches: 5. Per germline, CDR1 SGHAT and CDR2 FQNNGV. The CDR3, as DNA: TGTGCCAGCAGCCCCGGGACAGGAGATTCACCCCTCCACTTT. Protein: CASSPGTGDSPLHF.